These 19 T cell receptor beta chains were sequenced from one sample in a study of T-cell memory formation after mild COVID-19. MiXCR, applied by TCRdb to the 5' RACE reads, yields one record per CDR3 protein. The sample holds roughly 410,000 distinct CDR3 sequences, more than 20% seen once. Sequencing was performed on PBMCs or a T cell subset sorted from them (not recorded which). These receptors were obtained from an adult woman who had mild COVID-19 (a few samples of this study predate the infection). Cell type and time point are not known.

J is TRBJ1-1 and V is TRBV12-3 or TRBV12-4; tentative D call: TRBD1 (6 bases). There are 13 residues in the CDR3. With 8 bases removed from V and 4 bases from J, the gap between germline ends came to 14 bases. The CDR3 is CASAQGGGTEAFF. CDR3 bases: TGTGCCAGCGCACAAGGGGGGGGCACTGAAGCTTTCTTT.

The chain links TRBV5-5 to TRBJ2-3; D is unclear. Trimming left V 4 bases short and J 3 bases short, with 12 bases between. Germline loops: CDR1 SGHKS, CDR2 YYEKEE (reference sequence). CDR3 size: 14 residues. DNA of the CDR3: TGTGCCAGCAGCATGGTCCGGGTAACAGATACGCAGTATTTT. Protein: CASSMVRVTDTQYF.

This clonotype was found a few times. The chain links TRBV5-5 to TRBJ1-4; no definite D call. This CDR3 is built from 14 residues. V was trimmed by 0 bases and J by 8 bases, leaving 11 bases between them. CDR1 and CDR2 from the germline V gene are SGHKS and YYEKEE (reference sequence). The DNA of the CDR3 is TGTGCCAGCAGCTTGGAGGGTTCCGGGGAAAAACTGTTTTTT. Translating it yields CASSLEGSGEKLFF.

The rearrangement joins TRBV21-1 to TRBJ1-3. TRBV21-1 is a known pseudogene. The length of the CDR3 is 15 residues. The CDR3 DNA follows: TGTGCCAGCAGCAAATCGGGCCCTCTTTGGGGCACCATATATTTT. It codes for CASSKSGPLWGTIYF.

This clonotype was seen a few times. The chain couples TRBV11-2 to TRBJ1-2; D uncertain. This CDR3 contains 13 residues. The germline V and J ends were trimmed by 0 bases and 7 bases, with 9 bases remaining between them. Germline loops: CDR1 SGHAT, CDR2 FQNNGV. The CDR3 sequence: CASSLEMGSGYTF. The DNA for the CDR3 is TGTGCCAGCAGCTTAGAGATGGGGAGTGGCTACACCTTC.

This clonotype has a single count. The CDR3 DNA follows: TGTGCCAGCAGCGTACACGGGGATACGCAGTATTTT. Protein product: CASSVHGDTQYF. The chain couples TRBV9 to TRBJ2-3, with no clear D. The CDR3 is made up of 12 amino acids. V was pared by 1 base and J by 6 bases, with 6 bases between. Germline values: CDR1 SGDLS, CDR2 YYNGEE.

The V gene is TRBV5-1, the J gene TRBJ1-2; D unclear. The CDR3 is 15 residues long. V lost 0 bases and J 6 bases, leaving 15 bases between the germline ends. Germline V gives CDR1 SGHRS, CDR2 YFSETQ. CDR3 loop: CASSLDPSTRDGYTF. The CDR3 nucleotides are TGCGCCAGCAGCTTGGACCCCTCAACACGGGATGGCTACACCTTC.

This clonotype was observed a few times. The CDR3 bases are TGTGCCACCAGCAGAGACCTCCTCACTAGCGGGGGGGCCTACGAGCAGTACTTC. Protein: CATSRDLLTSGGAYEQYF. V gene TRBV15 combines with J gene TRBJ2-7; 13 nucleotides agree with TRBD2. The CDR3 is made up of 18 amino acids. Trimming cost V 0 bases and J 2 bases; bases outside gene matches: 7. CDR1 is LNHNV and CDR2 is YYDKDF in the germline V gene (reference sequence).

The chain links TRBV2 to TRBJ2-2, with a tentative D call TRBD2 (5 bases). From germline, CDR1 is SNHLY and CDR2 FYNNEI. The CDR3 is 16 amino acids. V was clipped by 3 bases and J by 1 base, with 12 bases between them. The CDR3 DNA reads as TGTGCCAGCAGTGATTACGGACGGGAGAACACCGGGGAGCTGTTTTTT. It encodes CASSDYGRENTGELFF.

The chain links TRBV6-5 to TRBJ1-1; D might be TRBD1 (5 bases). With 0 bases removed from V and 0 bases from J, the gap between germline ends came to 8 bases. The germline gives CDR1 MNHEY, CDR2 SVGAGI. The CDR3 contains 15 residues. For the CDR3, the DNA is TGTGCCAGCAGTTACTCGGGGCCCCTGAACACTGAAGCTTTCTTT. Translating gives CASSYSGPLNTEAFF.

This clonotype was detected only a few times. V is TRBV12-3 or TRBV12-4 and J is TRBJ2-5; D is possibly TRBD2 (5 bases). V lost 8 bases to trimming and J lost 2 bases, with 18 bases between them. The CDR3 extends over 15 amino acids. The CDR3 coding sequence is TGTGCCAGCGGCCTCGGGCGGGTCTATCAAGAGACCCAGTACTTC. Protein: CASGLGRVYQETQYF.

The chain carries TRBV7-9 and TRBJ2-7; D is possibly TRBD1 (6 bases). Germline CDR1 is SEHNR and CDR2 is FQNEAQ (reference sequence). CDR3 length: 14 amino acids. The V end was cut by 5 bases, the J end by 1 base, with 12 bases between. CDR3 amino acids: CASSPPGESYEQYF. The CDR3 DNA is TGTGCCAGCAGCCCCCCAGGGGAATCCTACGAGCAGTACTTC.

This clonotype was counted between two and nine times. An end of the junction differs from the germline gene, which may be a read error. V is TRBV7-9 and J is TRBJ1-1; a possible D gene is TRBD1 (6 bases). Germline CDR1 and CDR2: SEHNR and FQNEAQ (reference sequence). This CDR3 contains 15 residues. In DNA, the CDR3 is TGTGCCAGCACCTTAAGCGGGGGGGCGAACACTGAAGCTTTCTTT. It is translated as CASTLSGGANTEAFF.

This clonotype was found a few times. The CDR3 loop is CASSLALGLAGGSSYNEQFF. The DNA for the CDR3 is TGCGCCAGCAGCTTGGCGCTGGGACTAGCGGGAGGGAGCTCCTACAATGAGCAGTTCTTC. The rearrangement joins TRBV5-1 to TRBJ2-1; 16 bases match TRBD2. Germline V gene data show CDR1 as SGHRS and CDR2 as YFSETQ. The CDR3 has 20 amino acids. V shed 0 bases, J shed 0 bases, and the junction held 6 bases outside the gene matches. The variable domain in full, completed from reference TRBV5-1 and TRBJ2-1, reads KAGVTQTPRYLIKTRGQQVTLSCSPISGHRSVSWYQQTPGQGLQFLFEYFSETQRNKGNFPGRFSGRQFSNSRSEMNVSTLELGDSALYLCASSLALGLAGGSSYNEQFFGPGTRLTVL.

A few counts support this clonotype. The J gene is TRBJ2-7, the V gene TRBV14, with D possibly TRBD1 on 6 matching bases. V shed 5 bases and J shed 0 bases, with 14 bases lying between them. The CDR3 is 15 residues long. Germline CDR1 and CDR2: SGHDN and FVKESK. The CDR3 bases are TGTGCCAGCAGCACGACTAAGGGGGACTCCTACGAGCAGTACTTC. Translated: CASSTTKGDSYEQYF.

V usage is TRBV7-9 and J usage is TRBJ2-1; D gene uncertain. The CDR3 covers 13 residues. Deletions cut 3 bases from V and 10 bases from J, with 13 bases between. Germline V lookup: CDR1 SEHNR, CDR2 FQNEAQ (reference sequence). The CDR3: CASSFPGSDEQFF. The CDR3 DNA is TGTGCCAGCAGCTTCCCGGGTTCTGACGAGCAGTTCTTC.

This clonotype was counted a few times. One end of the junction does not line up with germline, which may come from a read error. The chain recombines TRBV2 with TRBJ2-3; tentative D call: TRBD2 (6 bases). CDR3 size: 13 residues. CDR1 is SNHLY and CDR2 is FYNNEI in the germline V gene. The CDR3 DNA reads as TGTGCCAGCGGGGAGGACGGCACGGATACGCAGTATTTT. Translation: CASGEDGTDTQYF. The variable domain in full, completed from reference TRBV2 and TRBJ2-3, reads EPEVTQTPSHQVTQMGQEVILRCVPISNHLYFYWYRQILGQKVEFLVSFYNNEISEKSEIFDDQFSVERPDGSNFTLKIRSTKLEDSAMYFCASGEDGTDTQYFGPGTRLTVL.

This clonotype was observed a handful of times. The J gene is TRBJ1-2, the V gene TRBV6-5; possible D gene TRBD1, 5 bases. Per germline, CDR1 MNHEY and CDR2 SVGAGI. The CDR3 consists of 15 residues. V was clipped by 2 bases and J by 4 bases, with 14 bases between them. CDR3 sequence (DNA): TGTGCCAGCAGTTACACAATACAGGTTACCTATGGCTACACCTTC. As protein: CASSYTIQVTYGYTF.

The sample holds one count of this clonotype. The J gene is TRBJ1-1, the V gene TRBV24-1; a possible D gene is TRBD1 (5 bases). The CDR3 sequence is 14 residues long. The germline CDR1 and CDR2 sequences are KGHDR and SFDVKD. V lost 4 bases and J 0 bases, leaving 8 bases between the germline ends. The CDR3 protein is CATSDGAMNTEAFF. The CDR3 nucleotides read TGTGCCACCAGTGACGGGGCCATGAACACTGAAGCTTTCTTT.